One sample yielded the 3 T cell receptor beta chains listed below, sequenced in a study of lymphopenia after photon versus proton radiotherapy. Only in-frame clones appear in the TCRdb table, and some are missing; sequencing was by immunoSEQ multiplex PCR. The sample holds more than 35,000 clones, more than 75% seen once. The material sequenced was peripheral blood, taken from a patient treated with photon-based radiotherapy. All receptors derive from a man aged 50 or older with gastric cancer.

The chain has TRBV5-4 and TRBJ2-1, with 13 bases identical to TRBD2. The CDR3 is 20 amino acids. Germline V gives CDR1 SGHNT, CDR2 YYREEE (reference sequence). The trim removed 4 bases at V and 0 bases at J, leaving 13 bases unmatched. The DNA for the CDR3 is TGTGCCAGCAGCAGAAAAAGGACTAGCGGGAGTGGGAGCTCCTACAATGAGCAGTTCTTC. It encodes CASSRKRTSGSGSSYNEQFF.

This chain links TRBV6-4 with TRBJ2-1, with no clear D. The CDR3 is 12 amino acids. Per germline, CDR1 MRHNA and CDR2 SNTAGT. Trimming cost V 3 bases and J 6 bases, with 6 bases left between them. As DNA, the CDR3 is TGTGCCAGCAGTGATGGATTCAATGAGCAGTTCTTC. Translating gives CASSDGFNEQFF.

This clone has only a few counts. V and J are TRBV6-5 and TRBJ2-1; possibly TRBD1 for D (7 bases). The CDR3 contains 14 residues. Trimming took 4 bases from V and 7 from J, leaving 14 bases between them. The germline gives CDR1 MNHEY, CDR2 SVGAGI. As DNA, the CDR3 is TGTGCCAGCAGTTCCGCGACAGGGAGGAATGAGCAGTTCTTC. Translation gives CASSSATGRNEQFF.